The clone carrying this T cell receptor (beta chain) was seen many times. Its target is unknown. This CDR3 has 12 amino acids. With V trimmed by 1 base and J by 11 bases, 3 bases remained unmatched. Germline values: CDR1 DFQATT, CDR2 SNEGSKA (reference sequence). The sample is drawn from a study of T cells in Graves' hyperthyroidism and ophthalmopathy. Regarding the study as a whole: Most clonotypes expanded in thyroid above 0.001 were likewise present in blood. The model forecast ophthalmopathy, anticipating it by a median approximately 7 months before onset.

RNA transcripts yielded amplified TCR beta CDR3 regions. When the TCR CDR3 underwent first-round RT-PCR, the HTBI primer set was used. TCRdb re-called the multiplex PCR reads through MiXCR, storing one row per CDR3 protein. This table holds 300,000 to 400,000 distinct CDR3 sequences, 15% to 20% found once. This sample holds PBMCs from under 11 ml fresh peripheral blood. The clonotype comes from a woman aged 45-60 years with Graves' hyperthyroidism. The gene calls are TRBV20-1 and TRBJ1-5, with 9 bases fitting TRBD1. The sample consisted of blood. The CDR3 region is CSARVGQGTQHF. The CDR3 bases are TGCAGTGCTAGAGTGGGACAGGGAACCCAGCATTTT.